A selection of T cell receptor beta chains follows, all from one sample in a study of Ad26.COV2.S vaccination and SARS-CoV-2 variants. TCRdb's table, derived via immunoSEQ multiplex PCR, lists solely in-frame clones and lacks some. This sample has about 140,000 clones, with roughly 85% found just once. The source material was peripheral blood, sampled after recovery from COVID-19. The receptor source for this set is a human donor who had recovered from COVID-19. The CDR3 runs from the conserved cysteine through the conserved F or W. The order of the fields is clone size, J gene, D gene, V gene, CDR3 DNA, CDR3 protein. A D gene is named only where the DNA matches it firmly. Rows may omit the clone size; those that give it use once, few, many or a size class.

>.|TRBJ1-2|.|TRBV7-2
TGTGCCAGCAGCTCCCCTGGCGGCTACACCTTC
CASSSPGGYTF
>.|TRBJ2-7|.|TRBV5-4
TGTGCCAGCAGCACCGGGACTTCAGCCTACGAGCAGTACTTC
CASSTGTSAYEQYF
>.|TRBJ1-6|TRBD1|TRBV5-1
TGCGCCAGCAGAGTCCGAACGACAGGGCAAAGCTCCTATAATTCACCCCTCCACTTT
CASRVRTTGQSSYNSPLHF
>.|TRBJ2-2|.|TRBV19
TGTGCCAGTAGTATATTAACAGCGGGGGAGCTGTTTTTT
CASSILTAGELFF
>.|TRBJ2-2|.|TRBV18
TGTGCCAGCTCACCACCAAGAGGTATAGGGGGATACACCGGGGAGCTGTTTTTT
CASSPPRGIGGYTGELFF
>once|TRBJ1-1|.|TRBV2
TGTGCCAGCTCCCGACAGGTGAACACTGAAGCTTTCTTT
CASSRQVNTEAFF
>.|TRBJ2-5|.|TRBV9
TGTGCCAGCAGCGTAGGCGGGGTAGGAGAGACCCAGTACTTC
CASSVGGVGETQYF
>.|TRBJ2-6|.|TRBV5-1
TGCGCCAGCAGCCTGCTCCCCTCTGGGGCCAACGTCCTGACTTTC
CASSLLPSGANVLTF
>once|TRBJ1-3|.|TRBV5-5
TGTGCCAGCAGCTTAAGAGAGATCGGAAACACCATATATTTT
CASSLREIGNTIYF
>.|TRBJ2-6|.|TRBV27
TGTGCCAGCAGTTTATCGGGGGCTGGGGCCAACGTCCTGACTTTC
CASSLSGAGANVLTF